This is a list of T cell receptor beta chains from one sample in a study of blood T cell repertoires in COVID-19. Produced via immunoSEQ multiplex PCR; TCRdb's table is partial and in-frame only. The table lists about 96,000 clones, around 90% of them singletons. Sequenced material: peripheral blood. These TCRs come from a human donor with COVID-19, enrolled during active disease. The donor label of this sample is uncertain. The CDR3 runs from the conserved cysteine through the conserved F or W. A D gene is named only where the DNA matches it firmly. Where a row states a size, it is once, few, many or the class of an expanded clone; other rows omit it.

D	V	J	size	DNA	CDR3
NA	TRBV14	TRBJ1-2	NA	TGTGCCAGCAGCCAAGGGTCCAGCTATGGCTACACCTTC	CASSQGSSYGYTF
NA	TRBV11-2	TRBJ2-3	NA	TGTGCCAGCAGCTCACAGGAGAGTGCGCAGTATTTT	CASSSQESAQYF
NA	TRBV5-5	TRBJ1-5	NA	TGTGCCAGCAGCTCCAGAGACAGAGATCAGCCCCAGCATTTT	CASSSRDRDQPQHF
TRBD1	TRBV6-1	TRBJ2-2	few	TGTGCCAGCAGTGCACTGGGACAGGGGGCCGACACCGGGGAGCTGTTTTTT	CASSALGQGADTGELFF
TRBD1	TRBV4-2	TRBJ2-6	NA	TGTGCCAGCAGCAATACCGGGACAGAATTCTCTGGGGCCAACGTCCTGACTTTC	CASSNTGTEFSGANVLTF
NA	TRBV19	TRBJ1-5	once	TGTGCCAGTAGTATGACCGGGGGTGGCAATCAGCCCCAGCATTTT	CASSMTGGGNQPQHF
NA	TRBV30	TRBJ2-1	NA	TGTGCCTGGGCACAGGATCATGAGCAGTTCTTC	CAWAQDHEQFF
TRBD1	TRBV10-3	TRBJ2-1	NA	TGTGCCATAGGTTGGCAAGCGAACAGGGGGCGCAGGGTCCACAATGAGCAGTTCTTC	CAIGWQANRGRRVHNEQFF
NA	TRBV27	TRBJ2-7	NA	TGTGCCAGCGGGGTCTCAACGGACATCCACGAGCAGTACTTC	CASGVSTDIHEQYF
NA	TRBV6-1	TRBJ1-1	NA	TGTGCCAGCAGTGAGGGGGGGACTGAAGCTTTCTTT	CASSEGGTEAFF
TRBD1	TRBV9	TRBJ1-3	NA	TGTGCCAGCAGCGCCGGGACAGCTGGAAACACCATATATTTT	CASSAGTAGNTIYF
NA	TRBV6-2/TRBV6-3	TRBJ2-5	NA	TGTGCCAGCAGCCCAAGCGGACAAGAGACCCAGTACTTC	CASSPSGQETQYF
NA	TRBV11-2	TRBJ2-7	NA	TGTGCCAGCAGCCGTAGACGGGGGTTGATCTTC	CASSRRRGLIF
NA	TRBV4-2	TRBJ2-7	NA	TGTGCCAGCAGCCAAGCCGGTGAGGGGGACCACGAGCAGTACTTC	CASSQAGEGDHEQYF
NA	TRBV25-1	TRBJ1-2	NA	TGTGCCAGCAGTGGGGGGAGGGGGGCCCTCTATGGCTACACCTTC	CASSGGRGALYGYTF
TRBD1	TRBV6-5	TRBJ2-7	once	TGTGCCAGCAGTTACCGGGACAGGGGTTACGAGCAGTACTTC	CASSYRDRGYEQYF
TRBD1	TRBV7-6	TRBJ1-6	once	TGTGCCAGCAGCCCGACAGGGGGCAGTCGGGGCTCACCCCTCCACTTT	CASSPTGGSRGSPLHF
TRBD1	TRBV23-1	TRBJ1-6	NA	TGCGCCAGCAGTCAATCGAGGGGGCCGCTCTATAATTCACCCCTCCACTTT	CASSQSRGPLYNSPLHF
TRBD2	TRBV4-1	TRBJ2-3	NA	TGCGCCAGCAGCTTTCTGCAGGGACTAGCGGGGGGTGATACGCAGTATTTT	CASSFLQGLAGGDTQYF
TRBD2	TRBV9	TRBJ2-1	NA	TGTGCCAGCAGCGTAGATCCGGGAGGGCCGGGCAATGAGCAGTTCTTC	CASSVDPGGPGNEQFF
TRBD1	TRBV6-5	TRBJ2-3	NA	TGTGCCAGCAGCGACGACAGGGGAACAGATACGCAGTATTTT	CASSDDRGTDTQYF
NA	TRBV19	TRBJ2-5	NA	TGTGCCAGTAGTAGGAGGGGCATCGGCCAAGAGACCCAGTACTTC	CASSRRGIGQETQYF
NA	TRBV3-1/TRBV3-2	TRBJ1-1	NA	TGTGCCAGCAGCCGTCAACAAGACACTGAAGCTTTCTTT	CASSRQQDTEAFF
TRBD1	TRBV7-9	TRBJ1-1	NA	TGTGCCAGCAGCGCAACAGGGGGCGGGATGAACACTGAAGCTTTCTTT	CASSATGGGMNTEAFF
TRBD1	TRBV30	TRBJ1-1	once	TGTGCCTGGAGAGAGCTGACAGGGATGAACACTGAAGCTTTCTTT	CAWRELTGMNTEAFF
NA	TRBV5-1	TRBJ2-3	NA	TGCGCCAGCAGGCTGACTGGGTGGAGCACAGATACGCAGTATTTT	CASRLTGWSTDTQYF
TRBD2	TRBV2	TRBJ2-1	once	TGTGCCAGCATTCTGGGGAGGGTAGGTGAGCAGTTCTTC	CASILGRVGEQFF
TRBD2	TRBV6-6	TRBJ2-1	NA	TGTGCCACCTCGACCGGGGGGGCTGATGAGCAGTTCTTC	CATSTGGADEQFF
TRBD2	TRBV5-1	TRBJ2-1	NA	TGCGCCAGCAGCTTGGCGACGTCTAGCGGGAGAAATGAGCAGTTCTTC	CASSLATSSGRNEQFF
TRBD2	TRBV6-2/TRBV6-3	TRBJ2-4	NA	TGTGCCAGCAGTCAAGCGGGGGCTTCCAAAAACATTCAGTACTTC	CASSQAGASKNIQYF
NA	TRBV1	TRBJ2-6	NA	TGCACCAGCAGCCAAGGGCTAGCGGGGGGCCCTCTCTCTGGGGCCAACGTCCTGACTTTC	CTSSQGLAGGPLSGANVLTF
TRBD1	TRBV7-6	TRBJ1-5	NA	TGTGCCAGCAGCCCGGGGACAGGGAATCAGCCCCAGCATTTT	CASSPGTGNQPQHF
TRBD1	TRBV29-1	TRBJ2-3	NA	TGCAGCGTTGAGCCGGGACAGGGGTACACAGATACGCAGTATTTT	CSVEPGQGYTDTQYF
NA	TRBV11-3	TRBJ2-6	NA	TGTGCCAGCAGCTTAGGCGGCAGTAGCTCTGGGGCCAACGTCCTGACTTTC	CASSLGGSSSGANVLTF
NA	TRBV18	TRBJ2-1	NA	TGTGCCAGCTCACCAGGGGCGCCAGGTAATGAGCAGTTCTTC	CASSPGAPGNEQFF
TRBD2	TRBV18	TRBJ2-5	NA	TGTGCCAGCTCTCCAGCGGGATCCCAAGAGACCCAGTACTTC	CASSPAGSQETQYF
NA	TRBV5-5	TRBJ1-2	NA	TGTGCCAGCAGCTTGGAGGGGCAGCTTATCTATGGCTACACCTTC	CASSLEGQLIYGYTF
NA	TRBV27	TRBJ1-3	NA	TGTGCCAGCAGTTTATCATCGGGATATAGAAACACCATATATTTT	CASSLSSGYRNTIYF
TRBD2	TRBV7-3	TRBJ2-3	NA	TGTGCCAGCAGCCGGGGGGGCCCCCCAGATACGCAGTATTTT	CASSRGGPPDTQYF